What follows are 21 T cell receptor beta chains derived from one specimen sequenced in a study of T cell repertoires in cytomegalovirus infection. Each CDR3 protein is one row after TCRdb ran MiXCR on the reads. The repertoire holds some 900,000 distinct CDR3 sequences, with around a third as singletons. No antigen has been assigned to these receptors. Sequencing used cultured CD8+ T cells from PBMCs, obtained from culture after CMV antigen stimulation. The origin of the receptors is a human donor in good health (CMV status not recorded). Some clones in this sample may be carry-over from other donors' samples.

The chain carries TRBV3-1 and TRBJ2-1; TRBD2 aligns across 11 bases. In germline, CDR1 is LGHDT, CDR2 YNNKEL (reference sequence). The CDR3 sequence is 15 residues long. Unmatched junction bases numbered 10, after V lost 6 bases and J lost 9 bases. The DNA for the CDR3 is TGTGCCAGCAGTTACCTAGCGGGGGGACGGGGTGAGCAGTTCTTC. As protein: CASSYLAGGRGEQFF.

The genes are TRBV13 and TRBJ2-1; D may be TRBD1 (6 bases). In germline, CDR1 is PRHDT, CDR2 FYEKMQ (reference sequence). The CDR3 has 14 amino acids. Trimming stripped 3 bases from V and 6 bases from J, with 12 bases between. The CDR3 sequence is CASSLPTGFNEQFF. The CDR3 coding sequence is TGTGCCAGCAGCTTGCCCACAGGGTTCAATGAGCAGTTCTTC.

This clonotype was counted between two and nine times. V gene TRBV12-3 or TRBV12-4 combines with J gene TRBJ1-1; D is uncertain. The CDR3 length is 11 residues. V lost 7 bases, J lost 3 bases, and 6 bases lay in between. The DNA for the CDR3 is TGTGCCAGCACCGCGGACACTGAAGCTTTCTTT. Protein product: CASTADTEAFF.

This clonotype was detected many times. This rearrangement joins TRBV7-9 to TRBJ2-3; no clear D gene. V was pared by 4 bases and J by 6 bases, with 20 bases between. CDR1 SEHNR and CDR2 FQNEAQ come from the germline V gene (reference sequence). There are 16 residues in the CDR3. In DNA, the CDR3 is TGTGCCAGCAGCTGGGGAATCAGTGGGTCTACGGATACGCAGTATTTT. Its protein is CASSWGISGSTDTQYF.

The chain recombines TRBV6-8 with TRBJ2-5; no clear D. Germline CDR1 is MNHGY and CDR2 is SAAAGT. The CDR3 has 18 amino acids. Trimming shortened V by 1 base and J by 3 bases, and 21 bases separated the two germline ends. DNA of the CDR3: TGTGCCAGCAGTTACTTTTCTGTCCATGGGAATGAAAAAGAGACCCAGTACTTC. Protein sequence: CASSYFSVHGNEKETQYF.

The rearrangement joins TRBV7-9 to TRBJ2-7; 8 bases are a match to TRBD1. Germline values: CDR1 SEHNR, CDR2 FQNEAQ (reference sequence). Germline trimming cut 5 bases from V and 2 bases from J; bases unmatched to any gene: 5. This CDR3 spans 14 amino acids. DNA of the CDR3: TGTGCCAGCAGCGAAGGACAGGGTCCCTACGAGCAGTACGTC. This codes for CASSEGQGPYEQYV.

There are a few counts of this clonotype. The V gene is TRBV15, the J gene TRBJ2-5; D is ambiguous. Trimming removed 2 bases from V and 5 bases from J, with 9 bases in between. This CDR3 is 13 amino acids long. Per the germline V gene, CDR1 is LNHNV and CDR2 is YYDKDF (reference sequence). The CDR3 bases are TGTGCCACCAGCAGATCCCGACCGGAGACCCAGTACTTC. It yields the protein CATSRSRPETQYF.

The CDR3 protein is CASSPLPPPRTGGNTF. CDR3 in DNA: TGTGCCAGCAGCCCCCTCCCTCCCCCGAGGACAGGGGGTAACACCTTC. This sequence joins TRBV28 and TRBJ1-2; 10 nucleotides align to TRBD1. CDR1 and CDR2 from the germline V gene are MDHEN and SYDVKM. Trimming at V came to 6 bases and at J to 12 bases, leaving 19 bases not matched to a gene. The CDR3 is made up of 16 amino acids.

The CDR3 here is CATFSGGGSNEQFF. The CDR3 bases are TGTGCCACCTTTAGCGGGGGGGGGTCCAATGAGCAGTTCTTC. The chain couples TRBV7-9 to TRBJ2-1; 11 nucleotides line up with TRBD2. The CDR3 is 14 residues long. V shed 10 bases, J shed 6 bases, and the junction held 8 bases outside the gene matches. Germline V gene sequence: CDR1 SEHNR, CDR2 FQNEAQ (reference sequence).

This chain joins TRBV7-9 and TRBJ2-2; 7 bases map to TRBD1. Germline assignment: CDR1 SEHNR and CDR2 FQNEAQ (reference sequence). Trimming took 4 bases from V and 1 from J; bases not matched to a gene: 6. This CDR3 has 16 amino acids. The CDR3 DNA reads TGTGCCAGCAGCTCCGCAGACAGGGAGAACACCGGGGAGCTGTTTTTT. Its translation is CASSSADRENTGELFF. The complete variable domain, with remaining parts taken from reference TRBV7-9 and TRBJ2-2, reads DTGVSQNPRHKITKRGQNVTFRCDPISEHNRLYWYRQTLGQGPEFLTYFQNEAQLEKSRLLSDRFSAERPKGSFSTLEIQRTEQGDSAMYLCASSSADRENTGELFFGEGSRLTVL.

This clonotype appeared a few times. The chain combines TRBV7-6 with TRBJ1-3; unclear D gene. The V gene lost 6 bases and the J gene lost 0 bases, with 15 bases spanning the gap. The germline V gene encodes CDR1 SGHVS and CDR2 FNYEAQ. The CDR3 covers 16 residues. The CDR3 sequence is CASSLPRTRSGNTIYF. The CDR3 nucleotides are TGTGCCAGCAGTTTACCCAGGACCCGCTCTGGAAACACCATATATTTT.

About this clonotype: At one end the junction does not follow the germline gene, possibly because of a read error. J is TRBJ2-1 and V is TRBV7-4; D may be TRBD2 (5 bases). Germline-derived CDR1 and CDR2 are SGHVT and SQSDAQ. The CDR3 spans 16 residues. This chain's CDR3 is CASSLGGGHSYNVQFF. DNA of the CDR3: TGTGCCAGCAGCTTAGGTGGCGGGCACTCCTACAATGTGCAGTTCTTC.

The chain couples TRBV10-2 to TRBJ2-2, with no clear D. CDR1 WSHSY and CDR2 SAAADI come from the germline V gene. CDR3 length equals 13 residues. Trimming removed 7 bases at V and 4 bases at J, with 10 bases between. CDR3 in DNA: TGCGCCAGCAAGGCTACCGGCACCGGGGAGCTGTTTTTT. Its protein product is CASKATGTGELFF.

V is TRBV14 and J is TRBJ1-2; D ambiguous. The V and J ends lost 0 bases and 8 bases respectively, with 13 bases between them. CDR1 and CDR2 (germline): SGHDN, FVKESK. This CDR3 comprises 14 residues. CDR3 sequence: CASSQDLGFMGYTF. DNA of the CDR3: TGTGCCAGCAGCCAAGATTTAGGTTTTATGGGCTACACCTTC.

This clonotype has more than one count but fewer than ten. V gene TRBV6-5 combines with J gene TRBJ1-1; 7 nucleotides agree with TRBD1. The CDR3 contains 18 residues. Germline loops: CDR1 MNHEY, CDR2 SVGAGI. V lost 0 bases, J lost 4 bases, and 14 bases stayed unmatched. The DNA of the CDR3 is TGTGCCAGCAGTTACTCGATAGGGGGCAATCGTGGAGGCACTGAAGCTTTCTTT. Residues: CASSYSIGGNRGGTEAFF.

V is TRBV7-2 and J is TRBJ2-7; 7 nucleotides match TRBD1. V gave up 5 bases and J gave up 4 bases; unmatched junction bases: 5. The CDR3 is 13 residues long. Germline-derived CDR1 and CDR2 are SGHTA and FQGNSA. The CDR3 sequence: CASSTDRWYEQYF. The CDR3 DNA is TGTGCCAGCAGCACGGACAGGTGGTACGAGCAGTACTTC.

The chain employs TRBV28 and TRBJ1-1, with D tentatively TRBD1 (5 bases). V shed 4 bases and J shed 5 bases, with 20 bases lying between them. The CDR3 contains 16 residues. Germline CDR1 MDHEN, CDR2 SYDVKM. Written as DNA, the CDR3 is TGTGCCAGCAGTTCCCTATTTTCGAGGGGTAGGACTGAAGCTTTCTTT. It specifies CASSSLFSRGRTEAFF.

This clonotype was recorded at least ten times. The chain has TRBV27 and TRBJ1-5; D gene ambiguous. Germline CDR1 MNHEY, CDR2 SMNVEV (reference sequence). V lost 6 bases to trimming and J lost 2 bases, with 11 bases between them. This CDR3 region has 14 residues. The CDR3 loop reads CASSLSRGNQPQHF. Here the CDR3 DNA reads TGTGCCAGCAGCTTGTCTAGGGGCAATCAGCCCCAGCATTTT.

The chain couples TRBV6-2 or TRBV6-3 to TRBJ1-5, with D unclear. The CDR3 covers 17 residues. Trimming shortened V by 0 bases and J by 3 bases, and 15 bases separated the two germline ends. The germline V gene encodes CDR1 MNHEY and CDR2 SVGEGT. The CDR3 DNA is TGTGCCAGCAGTTACTCGACTGGGGTGCCCTCCAATCAGCCCCAGCATTTT. Protein sequence: CASSYSTGVPSNQPQHF.

The rearrangement uses TRBV6-5 and TRBJ2-5, with D perhaps TRBD1 (7 bases). Trimming stripped 2 bases from V and 0 bases from J, with 10 bases between. This CDR3 spans 15 amino acids. Germline V lookup: CDR1 MNHEY, CDR2 SVGAGI. The CDR3 region has the DNA TGTGCCAGCAGTTACGCGGGGACAGACCAAGAGACCCAGTACTTC. Its protein is CASSYAGTDQETQYF.

This clonotype was seen more than once but under ten times. This chain connects TRBV6-1 to TRBJ2-7; D not resolved. Germline-derived CDR1 and CDR2 are MNHNS and SASEGT. The CDR3 is 13 amino acids. V was clipped by 1 base and J by 2 bases, with 6 bases between them. The DNA for the CDR3 is TGTGCCAGCAGTGAAGAGTGGGCCTACGAGCAGTACGTC. Amino acids: CASSEEWAYEQYV.